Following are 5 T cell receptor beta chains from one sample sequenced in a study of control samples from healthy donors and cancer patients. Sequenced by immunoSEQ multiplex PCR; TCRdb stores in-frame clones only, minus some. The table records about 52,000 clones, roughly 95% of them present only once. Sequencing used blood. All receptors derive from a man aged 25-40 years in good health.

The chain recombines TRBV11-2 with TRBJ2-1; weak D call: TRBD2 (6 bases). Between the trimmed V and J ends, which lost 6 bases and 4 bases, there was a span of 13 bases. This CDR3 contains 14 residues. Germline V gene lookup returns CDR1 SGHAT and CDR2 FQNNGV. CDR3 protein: CASRGAGNYNEQFF. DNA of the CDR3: TGTGCCAGCAGGGGCGCGGGAAATTACAATGAGCAGTTCTTC.

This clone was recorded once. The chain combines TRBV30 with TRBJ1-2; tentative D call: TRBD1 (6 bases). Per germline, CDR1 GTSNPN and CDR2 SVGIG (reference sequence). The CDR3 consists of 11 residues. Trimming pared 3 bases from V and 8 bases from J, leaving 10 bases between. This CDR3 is CAWRATGGYTF. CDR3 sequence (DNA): TGTGCCTGGAGAGCGACAGGAGGCTACACCTTC. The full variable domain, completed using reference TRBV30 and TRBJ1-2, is SQTIHQWPATLVQPVGSPLSLECTVEGTSNPNLYWYRQAAGRGLQLLFYSVGIGQISSEVPQNLSASRPQDRQFILSSKKLLLSDSGFYLCAWRATGGYTFGSGTRLTVV.

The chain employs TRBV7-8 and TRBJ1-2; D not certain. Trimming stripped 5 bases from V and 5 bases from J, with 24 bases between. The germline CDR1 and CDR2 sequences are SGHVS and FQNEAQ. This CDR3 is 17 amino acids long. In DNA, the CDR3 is TGTGCCAGCAGCCCTAGGAGTATGGAGCGCCACTGGTATGGCTACACCTTC. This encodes CASSPRSMERHWYGYTF.

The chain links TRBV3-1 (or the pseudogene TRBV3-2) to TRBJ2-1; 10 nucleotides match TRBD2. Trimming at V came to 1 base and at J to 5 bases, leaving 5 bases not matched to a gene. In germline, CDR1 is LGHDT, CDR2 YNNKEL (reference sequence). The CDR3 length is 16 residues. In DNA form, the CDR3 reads TGTGCCAGCAGCCAAGGCCAGCGGGAGGGTCACAATGAGCAGTTCTTC. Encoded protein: CASSQGQREGHNEQFF.

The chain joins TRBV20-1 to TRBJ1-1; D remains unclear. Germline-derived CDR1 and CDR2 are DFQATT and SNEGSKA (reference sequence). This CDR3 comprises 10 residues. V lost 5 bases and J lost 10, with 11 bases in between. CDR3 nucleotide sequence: TGCAGTGCTCTCGCAATCCGAGCTTTCTTT. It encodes CSALAIRAFF.